The 25 T cell receptor beta chains below were found in one sample sequenced in a study of T-cell reconstitution after alpha-beta-depleted transplantation in children. As it was prepared, the TCRbeta library received unique molecular identifiers. TCRdb itself ran the PCR reads through MiXCR, one entry per CDR3 protein. The sample consists of some 600,000 distinct CDR3 sequences, roughly 13% of them appearing once. Sequences were derived from PBMCs, mostly from graft donor cells, sampled 360 days after TCRalphabeta/CD19-depleted stem cell transplant. These TCRs come from a male patient younger than 18 who had a stem cell transplant for acute myeloid leukemia, so the T cells may come from the graft donor.

This clonotype was seen a few times. This chain connects TRBV28 to TRBJ1-2; no definite D call. V was trimmed by 3 bases and J by 2 bases, leaving 7 bases between them. The germline gives CDR1 MDHEN, CDR2 SYDVKM. The CDR3 is 13 amino acids. The CDR3 protein is CASSFWLNYGYTF. In DNA form, the CDR3 reads TGTGCCAGCAGTTTTTGGCTAAACTATGGCTACACCTTC.

This chain connects TRBV28 to TRBJ2-2, with D possibly matching TRBD2 (5 bases). Germline assignment: CDR1 MDHEN and CDR2 SYDVKM. CDR3 length equals 14 residues. V was clipped by 8 bases and J by 3 bases, with 13 bases between them. The CDR3 loop is CASAGRPYTGELFF. CDR3 nucleotide sequence: TGTGCCAGCGCGGGCAGACCTTACACCGGGGAGCTGTTTTTT.

This clonotype was picked up a small number of times. V usage is TRBV7-3 and J usage is TRBJ2-1; D remains unclear. There are 15 residues in the CDR3. CDR1 SGHTA and CDR2 FQGTGA come from the germline V gene. Deletions cut 3 bases from V and 3 bases from J, with 12 bases between. CDR3 DNA: TGTGCCAGCAGCTTGTTGGTAGGGAACTACAATGAGCAGTTCTTC. Translating gives CASSLLVGNYNEQFF.

This clonotype was seen repeatedly, ten times or more. The rearrangement uses TRBV5-1 and TRBJ2-3, with D uncertain. The length of the CDR3 is 16 residues. CDR1 and CDR2 from the germline V gene are SGHRS and YFSETQ. Trimming took 0 bases from V and 0 from J, leaving 11 bases between them. CDR3: CASSLAGQPSTDTQYF. CDR3 in DNA: TGCGCCAGCAGCTTGGCTGGGCAGCCTAGCACAGATACGCAGTATTTT. The variable domain in full, with the rest retrieved from reference TRBV5-1 and TRBJ2-3, is KAGVTQTPRYLIKTRGQQVTLSCSPISGHRSVSWYQQTPGQGLQFLFEYFSETQRNKGNFPGRFSGRQFSNSRSEMNVSTLELGDSALYLCASSLAGQPSTDTQYFGPGTRLTVL.

This clonotype was seen more than once but under ten times. The V call is TRBV20-1, the J call TRBJ2-7, with 8 positions matching TRBD1. This CDR3 spans 14 amino acids. After removal of 3 bases from V and 1 base from J, the junction contained 5 bases not matched to a gene. Germline CDR1 is DFQATT and CDR2 is SNEGSKA (reference sequence). The DNA for the CDR3 is TGCAGTGCTAGTCGGGACAGGCGATCCTACGAGCAGTACTTC. Translating gives CSASRDRRSYEQYF.

This clonotype was counted between two and nine times. This sequence joins TRBV11-2 and TRBJ2-1; possible D gene TRBD2, 7 bases. V lost 5 bases and J 7 bases, leaving 30 bases between the germline ends. Germline V CDR1 and CDR2: SGHAT, FQNNGV. This CDR3 comprises 19 residues. The CDR3 region is CASSRTTGTTGGPWNEQFF. In DNA, the CDR3 is TGTGCCAGCAGCCGTACTACCGGGACAACGGGAGGACCGTGGAATGAGCAGTTCTTC.

This clonotype was counted only a few times. The V and J genes are TRBV9 and TRBJ2-7; D could derive from TRBD1 or TRBD2 (5 bases each). The CDR3 is made up of 15 amino acids. Trimming took 0 bases from V and 2 from J, leaving 12 bases between them. Germline-derived CDR1 and CDR2 are SGDLS and YYNGEE. This CDR3 is CASSVEPGPTYEQYF. In nucleotides, the CDR3 is TGTGCCAGCAGCGTAGAACCGGGGCCCACCTACGAGCAGTACTTC. Full variable domain (remainder filled in from reference TRBV9 and TRBJ2-7): DSGVTQTPKHLITATGQRVTLRCSPRSGDLSVYWYQQSLDQGLQFLIQYYNGEERAKGNILERFSAQQFPDLHSELNLSSLELGDSALYFCASSVEPGPTYEQYFGPGTRLTVT.

This clonotype came up many times. The V call is TRBV6-1, the J call TRBJ2-2; TRBD2 matches at 8 bases. CDR1 is MNHNS and CDR2 is SASEGT in the germline V gene. With 10 bases clipped from V and 4 bases from J, the junction kept 8 bases outside the gene matches. The CDR3 length is 14 residues. CDR3 amino acids: CATIFREGTGELFF. The CDR3 DNA reads TGTGCCACCATATTCCGGGAGGGCACCGGGGAGCTGTTTTTT.

This clonotype was seen at least ten times. V usage is TRBV6-5 and J usage is TRBJ2-6; TRBD1 might be the D (6 bases). CDR1 and CDR2 (germline): MNHEY, SVGAGI. The CDR3 consists of 17 residues. V lost 3 bases to trimming and J lost 1 base, with 13 bases between them. The CDR3 sequence is CASSYAGVSSGANVLTF. In nucleotides, the CDR3 is TGTGCCAGCAGTTATGCAGGGGTTTCGTCTGGGGCCAACGTCCTGACTTTC.

This clonotype was counted between two and nine times. The V gene is TRBV7-2, the J gene TRBJ2-7; TRBD2 aligns across 8 bases. This CDR3 comprises 15 residues. Germline loops: CDR1 SGHTA, CDR2 FQGNSA. V shed 2 bases and J 3 bases; nucleotides not matched to a gene: 6. CDR3 in DNA: TGTGCCAGCAGCTTAAAGCCAGCGGGAGTCTACGAGCAGTACTTC. This translates into CASSLKPAGVYEQYF.

This clonotype was counted only a few times. The rearrangement links TRBV4-3 to TRBJ2-3; no definite D call. Trimming removed 1 base from V and 1 base from J, with 9 bases in between. CDR1 LGHNA and CDR2 YSLEER come from the germline V gene. This CDR3 is 15 amino acids long. The CDR3 DNA reads TGCGCCAGCAGCCAAGCCTTGCGCCGCACAGATACGCAGTATTTT. The encoded protein is CASSQALRRTDTQYF.

This clonotype was seen at least ten times. The chain couples TRBV28 to TRBJ1-2, with a weak D call TRBD1 (5 bases). Germline-derived CDR1 and CDR2 are MDHEN and SYDVKM. The ends were cut back, 2 bases at V and 5 bases at J, with 12 bases in the middle. This CDR3 is 14 amino acids long. The CDR3 bases are TGTGCCAGCAGTTTAGGCCAGGGCCGGTATGGCTACACCTTC. Protein product: CASSLGQGRYGYTF.

This clonotype appeared many times. J is TRBJ2-3 and V is TRBV29-1; D gene unclear. Trimming stripped 7 bases from V and 1 base from J, with 9 bases between. CDR1 is SQVTM and CDR2 is ANQGSEA in the germline V gene. The CDR3 extends over 12 amino acids. CDR3 sequence reads: CSELDGTDTQYF. In DNA form, the CDR3 reads TGCAGCGAACTCGACGGCACAGATACGCAGTATTTT.

This clonotype was observed a few times. V and J are TRBV5-1 and TRBJ2-2, with D perhaps given as TRBD1 or TRBD2 (6 bases each). The CDR3 is made up of 16 amino acids. Trimming removed 4 bases from V and 5 bases from J, with 18 bases in between. The germline V gene has CDR1 SGHRS and CDR2 YFSETQ. The CDR3, as DNA: TGCGCCAGCAGCCGGGACGGGGGCCCTCGAACCGGGGAGCTGTTTTTT. Protein: CASSRDGGPRTGELFF.

This rearrangement joins TRBV20-1 to TRBJ2-7, with D possibly called TRBD1 or TRBD2 (5 bases each). The germline CDR1 and CDR2 sequences are DFQATT and SNEGSKA (reference sequence). V was trimmed by 1 base and J by 0 bases, leaving 13 bases between them. The CDR3 is 15 residues long. The CDR3 DNA reads as TGCAGTGCTAGAGTGGGGGTCCCGCTCTCCTACGAGCAGTACTTC. Translated, it gives CSARVGVPLSYEQYF.

This clonotype was recorded a few times. V usage is TRBV29-1 and J usage is TRBJ2-1, with 7 bases matching TRBD2. The CDR3 consists of 14 residues. With 8 bases clipped from V and 7 bases from J, the junction kept 14 bases outside the gene matches. Germline V gene lookup returns CDR1 SQVTM and CDR2 ANQGSEA. The CDR3 sequence is CSLPRGGSSNEQFF. CDR3 coding DNA: TGCAGCCTACCGCGAGGCGGGAGCTCGAATGAGCAGTTCTTC.

Details on this clonotype: It may be a read error: a sequence one base away is much more abundant. The V gene is TRBV4-2, the J gene TRBJ2-1; the D gene could be TRBD1 or TRBD2 (5 bases each). The germline CDR1 and CDR2 sequences are LGHNA and YNFKEQ. This CDR3 has 13 residues. Deletions cut 4 bases from V and 8 bases from J, with 12 bases between. DNA for the CDR3: TGTGCCAGCAGCCCCGAGGGGCTAGATGAGCAGTTCTTC. Amino acids: CASSPEGLDEQFF.

This clonotype was counted at least ten times. The V and J genes are TRBV29-1 and TRBJ2-7; D is possibly TRBD1 (6 bases). CDR3 length: 11 residues. CDR1 and CDR2 (germline): SQVTM, ANQGSEA. V lost 4 bases to trimming and J lost 7 bases, with 11 bases between them. The chain's CDR3 is CSVVGGSEQYF. The DNA for the CDR3 is TGCAGCGTTGTAGGGGGTAGTGAGCAGTACTTC.

This chain links TRBV7-2 with TRBJ2-2; D may be TRBD1 or TRBD2 (5 bases each). The V end was cut by 5 bases, the J end by 6 bases, with 16 bases between. The CDR3 runs 15 residues. The germline V gene has CDR1 SGHTA and CDR2 FQGNSA. The CDR3 sequence: CASSKWGGLSGELFF. In DNA, the CDR3 is TGTGCCAGCAGCAAGTGGGGCGGGTTGTCCGGGGAGCTGTTTTTT.

The chain couples TRBV6-5 to TRBJ2-1; 9 nucleotides align to TRBD2. Germline lookup yields CDR1 MNHEY and CDR2 SVGAGI. Trimming cost V 0 bases and J 7 bases; bases outside gene matches: 4. CDR3 length equals 15 residues. CDR3: CASSYSASGDNEQFF. In nucleotides, the CDR3 is TGTGCCAGCAGTTACTCGGCTAGCGGGGATAATGAGCAGTTCTTC.

The chain carries TRBV20-1 and TRBJ2-7; 8 nucleotides match TRBD1. The germline V gene has CDR1 DFQATT and CDR2 SNEGSKA (reference sequence). J gave up 3 bases and V 5 bases, and 9 bases lay outside the gene matches. The CDR3 loop spans 14 amino acids. The CDR3 coding sequence is TGCAGTGCTGACGCGGGACAGGCTTTCTACGAGCAGTACTTC. Translated: CSADAGQAFYEQYF.

This clonotype was found many times. The chain has TRBV20-1 and TRBJ2-7; perhaps TRBD2 as D (5 bases). Germline V gene data show CDR1 as DFQATT and CDR2 as SNEGSKA (reference sequence). V was clipped by 8 bases and J by 0 bases, with 11 bases between them. This CDR3 contains 12 residues. CDR3 bases: TGCAGTCCCGGTGGGAGCTCCTACGAGCAGTACTTC. Translated, it gives CSPGGSSYEQYF.

CDR3 protein: CAISGGRTGDIWEQYF. The CDR3 DNA is TGTGCCATCAGCGGGGGTAGGACAGGGGATATTTGGGAACAGTACTTC. The chain is built from TRBV10-3 and TRBJ2-7; 9 bases align to TRBD1. In germline, CDR1 is ENHRY, CDR2 SYGVKD. J gave up 10 bases and V 6 bases, and 19 bases lay outside the gene matches. The CDR3 has 16 amino acids.

This clonotype has just a few counts. The chain's CDR3 is CASSLVNSGSYEQYF. The DNA of the CDR3 is TGTGCCAGCAGCTTAGTAAATAGCGGATCCTACGAGCAGTACTTC. The chain links TRBV7-6 to TRBJ2-7, with D tentatively TRBD2 (6 bases). Germline V gives CDR1 SGHVS, CDR2 FNYEAQ. V lost 1 base and J 1 base, leaving 11 bases between the germline ends. The CDR3 is 15 amino acids.

The chain recombines TRBV28 with TRBJ2-7, with D possibly called TRBD1 or TRBD2 (5 bases each). This CDR3 region has 17 residues. The germline V gene encodes CDR1 MDHEN and CDR2 SYDVKM. V was clipped by 7 bases and J by 4 bases, with 26 bases between them. CDR3 residues: CASISTLVIGARYEQYF. The DNA of the CDR3 is TGTGCCAGCATTTCAACCCTGGTTATCGGGGCCCGTTACGAGCAGTACTTC. The full variable domain, completed using reference TRBV28 and TRBJ2-7, is DVKVTQSSRYLVKRTGEKVFLECVQDMDHENMFWYRQDPGLGLRLIYFSYDVKMKEKGDIPEGYSVSREKKERFSLILESASTNQTSMYLCASISTLVIGARYEQYFGPGTRLTVT.